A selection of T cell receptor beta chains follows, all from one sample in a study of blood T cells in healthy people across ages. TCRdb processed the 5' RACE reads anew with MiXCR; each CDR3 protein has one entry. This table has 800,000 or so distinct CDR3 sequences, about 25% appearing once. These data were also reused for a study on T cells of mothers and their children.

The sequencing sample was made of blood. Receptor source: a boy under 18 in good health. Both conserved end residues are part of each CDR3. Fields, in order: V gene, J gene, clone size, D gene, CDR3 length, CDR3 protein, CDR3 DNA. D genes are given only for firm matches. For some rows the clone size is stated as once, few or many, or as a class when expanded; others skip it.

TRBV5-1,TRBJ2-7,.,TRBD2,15,CASSRSGGDSYEQYF,TGCGCCAGCAGCCGATCTGGGGGGGACTCCTACGAGCAGTACTTC
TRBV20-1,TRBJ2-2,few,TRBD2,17,CSARDFSGSPNTGELFF,TGCAGTGCTAGAGATTTTAGCGGGAGCCCGAACACCGGGGAGCTGTTTTTT
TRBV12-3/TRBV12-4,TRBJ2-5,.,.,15,CASTAGLGGLETQYF,TGTGCCAGCACCGCGGGACTGGGAGGTCTAGAGACCCAGTACTTC
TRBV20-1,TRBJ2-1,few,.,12,CSAHDYYNEQFF,TGCAGTGCGCACGACTACTACAATGAGCAGTTCTTC
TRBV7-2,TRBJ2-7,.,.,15,CASSLKVTGIYEQYF,TGTGCCAGCAGCTTAAAAGTGACAGGAATCTACGAGCAGTACTTC
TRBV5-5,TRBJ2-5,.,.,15,CASIYSGGASETQYF,TGTGCCAGCATCTATTCGGGCGGGGCCTCGGAGACCCAGTACTTC
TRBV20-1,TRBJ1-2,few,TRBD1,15,CSARDSGGGVYGYTF,TGCAGTGCTAGGGACTCAGGGGGCGGGGTCTATGGCTACACCTTC
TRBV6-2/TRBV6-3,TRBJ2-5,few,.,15,CASSTVLEGLETQYF,TGTGCCAGCAGTACGGTACTAGAAGGCCTGGAGACCCAGTACTTC
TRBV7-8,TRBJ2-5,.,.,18,CASSPAPEPRREQETQYF,TGTGCCAGCAGCCCAGCCCCCGAACCGCGGAGAGAACAAGAGACCCAGTACTTC
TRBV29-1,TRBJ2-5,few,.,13,CSVARDIGETQYF,TGCAGCGTTGCCAGGGATATTGGCGAGACCCAGTACTTC
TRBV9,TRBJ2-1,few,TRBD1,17,CASSADRAIDYYNEQFF,TGTGCCAGCAGCGCCGACAGGGCTATTGACTACTACAATGAGCAGTTCTTC
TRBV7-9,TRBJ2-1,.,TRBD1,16,CASSPAWTGSYNEQFF,TGTGCCAGCAGCCCTGCCTGGACAGGGTCCTACAATGAGCAGTTCTTC
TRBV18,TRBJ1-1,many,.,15,CASSPRLGLNTEAFF,TGTGCCAGCTCACCACGATTGGGGTTGAACACTGAAGCTTTCTTT
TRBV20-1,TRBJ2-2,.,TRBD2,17,CSAGPWGLALNTGELFF,TGCAGTGCTGGCCCATGGGGACTAGCGCTGAACACCGGGGAGTTGTTTTTT
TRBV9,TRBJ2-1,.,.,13,CASSGTGRGEQFF,TGTGCCAGCAGCGGGACTGGACGGGGTGAGCAGTTCTTC
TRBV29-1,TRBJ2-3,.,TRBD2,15,CGAWPGGAGTDTQYF,TGCGGCGCTTGGCCGGGGGGGGCGGGCACAGATACGCAGTATTTT
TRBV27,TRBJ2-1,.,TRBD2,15,CASSLREEGNNEQFF,TGTGCCAGCAGTTTGCGGGAGGAGGGGAACAATGAGCAGTTCTTC
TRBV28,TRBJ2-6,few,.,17,CASSLSPFQSGANVLTF,TGTGCCAGCAGTTTATCTCCCTTCCAATCTGGGGCCAACGTCCTGACTTTC
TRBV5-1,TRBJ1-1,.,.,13,CASSFNLNTEAFF,TGCGCCAGCAGCTTCAACTTGAACACTGAAGCTTTCTTT
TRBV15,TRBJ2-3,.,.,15,CATSRHGESTDTQYF,TGTGCCACCAGCAGACACGGGGAGAGCACAGATACGCAGTATTTT
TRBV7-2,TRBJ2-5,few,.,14,CASSSQPTQETQYF,TGTGCCAGCAGCTCACAACCTACACAAGAGACCCAGTACTTC
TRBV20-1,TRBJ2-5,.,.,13,CSAVRPPVGEQYF,TGCAGTGCGGTTAGGCCCCCGGTGGGGGAGCAGTACTTC
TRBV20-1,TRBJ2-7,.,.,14,CSALASFGNYEQYF,TGCAGTGCCCTTGCTAGCTTTGGCAACTACGAGCAGTACTTC
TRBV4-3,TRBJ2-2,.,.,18,CASSQGGERGWHTGELFF,TGCGCCAGCAGCCAAGGCGGAGAGCGAGGGTGGCACACCGGGGAGCTGTTTTTT
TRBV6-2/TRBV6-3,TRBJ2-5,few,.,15,CASNAQGGPRKTQYF,TGTGCCAGCAATGCACAGGGAGGACCGCGGAAGACCCAGTACTTC
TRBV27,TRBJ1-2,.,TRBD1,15,CASSLYSGQEYGYTF,TGTGCCAGCAGTTTATATTCGGGACAGGAGTATGGCTACACCTTC
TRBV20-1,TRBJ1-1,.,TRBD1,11,CSAPRTGLAFF,TGCAGTGCCCCAAGGACAGGGTTAGCTTTCTTT
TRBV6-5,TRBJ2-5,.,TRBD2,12,CASKAGVETQYF,TGTGCCAGCAAAGCGGGGGTAGAGACCCAGTACTTC
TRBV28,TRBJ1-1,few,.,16,CASSPWGVSLNTEAFF,TGTGCCAGCAGTCCCTGGGGGGTCAGCTTGAACACTGAAGCTTTCTTT
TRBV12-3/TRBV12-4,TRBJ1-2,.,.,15,CASSLDQQWNYGYTF,TGTGCCAGCAGTTTAGACCAACAGTGGAACTATGGCTACACCTTC
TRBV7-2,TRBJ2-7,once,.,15,CASSLLTGPLGEQYF,TGTGCCAGCAGCTTACTTACGGGGCCGCTAGGTGAGCAGTACTTC
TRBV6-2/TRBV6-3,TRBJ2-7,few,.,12,CASSTLSYEQYF,TGTGCCAGCAGTACGTTAAGCTACGAGCAGTACTTC
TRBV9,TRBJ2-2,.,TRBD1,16,CASSYGQGKGTGELFF,TGTGCCAGCAGCTACGGACAGGGGAAAGGCACCGGGGAGCTGTTTTTT
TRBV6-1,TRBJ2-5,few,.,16,CASSELGHLRQETQYF,TGTGCCAGCAGTGAACTCGGCCACCTACGACAAGAGACCCAGTACTTC
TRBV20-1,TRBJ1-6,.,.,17,CSVLTGGLSSYNSPLHF,TGCAGTGTTTTGACGGGGGGGTTGAGCTCCTATAATTCACCCCTCCACTTT
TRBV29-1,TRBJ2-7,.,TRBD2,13,CSVLSGGSYEQYF,TGCAGCGTTTTAAGCGGGGGATCCTACGAGCAGTACTTC
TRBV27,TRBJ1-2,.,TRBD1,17,CASSGQGQGAIAYGYTF,TGTGCCAGCAGTGGGCAGGGACAGGGGGCCATTGCCTATGGCTACACCTTC
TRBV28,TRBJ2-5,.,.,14,CASSLRASQETQYF,TGTGCCAGCAGTTTACGCGCCAGTCAAGAGACCCAGTACTTC
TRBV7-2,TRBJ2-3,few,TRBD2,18,CASSPLTGLAGLTDTQYF,TGTGCCAGCAGCCCACTAACTGGACTAGCGGGGCTCACAGATACGCAGTATTTT
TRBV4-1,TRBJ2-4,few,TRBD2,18,CASSPGLAGGVAKNIQYF,TGCGCCAGCAGCCCCGGACTAGCGGGAGGGGTAGCCAAAAACATTCAGTACTTC
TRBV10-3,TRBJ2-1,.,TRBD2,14,CAISATSGDNEQFF,TGTGCCATCAGTGCGACTAGCGGAGACAATGAGCAGTTCTTC
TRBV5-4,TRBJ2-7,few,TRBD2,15,CASSFGGTSGYEQYF,TGTGCCAGCAGCTTCGGGGGGACTAGCGGATACGAGCAGTACTTC
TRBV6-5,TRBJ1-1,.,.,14,CASSPLGRRTEAFF,TGTGCCAGCAGTCCCCTGGGACGGAGAACTGAAGCTTTCTTT
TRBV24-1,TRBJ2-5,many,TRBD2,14,CATSDSGLGETQYF,TGTGCCACCAGTGATTCGGGACTAGGAGAGACCCAGTACTTC
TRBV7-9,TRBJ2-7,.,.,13,CASSLWEAHEQYF,TGTGCCAGCAGCTTATGGGAGGCCCACGAGCAGTACTTC
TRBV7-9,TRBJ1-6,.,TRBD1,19,CASSLDPGGQGAENSPLHF,TGTGCCAGCAGCTTAGATCCGGGGGGACAGGGGGCGGAAAATTCACCCCTCCACTTT
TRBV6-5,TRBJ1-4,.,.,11,CASKGGQKLFF,TGTGCCAGCAAGGGTGGTCAAAAACTGTTTTTT